Here is one TCR beta chain with its context. The record originates from a study of blood T cell repertoires in COVID-19. Overall study: Material from acute and convalescent COVID-19 was sourced from the United States, Italy and Spain. In each case, the material was cDNA or gDNA derived from T cells, B-cell-depleted T cells, or PBMCs.

The germline CDR1 and CDR2 sequences are LNHNV and YYDKDF (reference sequence). V was clipped by 5 bases and J by 6 bases; unmatched bases: 4. The CDR3 is 14 amino acids. Authors' processing steps: Reference gene primer amplification gave nucleated cell count estimates. TCRdb keeps only in-frame clones here, not all; method: immunoSEQ multiplex PCR. That table gives V, J and clone size, and the DNA gave D and trimming. The profile shows 150,000 to 200,000 clones, more than 85% of them singletons. The rearrangement links TRBV15 to TRBJ2-1, with 10 positions matching TRBD1. The sequence derives from a man aged 18 to 29 with acute or convalescent COVID-19. Sequenced material: peripheral blood. As DNA, the CDR3 is TGTGCCACCAGCGGGACAGGGGTCCCCAATGAGCAGTTCTTC. Its protein product is CATSGTGVPNEQFF.